This T cell receptor (beta chain) came from a study of T-cell reconstitution after alpha-beta-depleted transplantation in children. Study-wide results and limits: About two months after transplant, alpha-beta T cells reportedly came from several hundred expanded graft clones. At one year after transplant, newly produced T cells mostly accounted for T-cell counts and diversity. Certain patients had high TCRbeta diversity at day 60, and it came from recipient T cells and thymic progenitors that survived.

V was clipped by 3 bases and J by 9 bases; unmatched bases: 5. Per germline, CDR1 LGHDT and CDR2 YNNKEL (reference sequence). The CDR3 contains 14 residues. In regard to this clonotype: Antigen specificity is unknown.

Preparation of the TCRbeta library was carried out with unique molecular identifiers. Using its own MiXCR run on the PCR reads, TCRdb lists one record per CDR3 protein. The sample yields fewer than 750,000 distinct CDR3 sequences, more than 20% seen once. The V gene is TRBV3-1, the J gene TRBJ2-1; 10 nucleotides agree with TRBD1. The source material was PBMCs, sampled before TCRalphabeta/CD19-depleted stem cell transplant. The TCR was taken from a boy in the first two years of life with Wiskott-Aldrich syndrome, due to receive a stem cell transplant. CDR3 loop: CASSHGQGVTEQFF. In DNA form, the CDR3 reads TGTGCCAGCAGCCATGGACAGGGGGTGACTGAGCAGTTCTTC.